These 17 T cell receptor beta chains share one sample of origin, sequenced in a study of blood T cell repertoires in COVID-19. Repertoires were generated with immunoSEQ multiplex PCR, while TCRdb's copy carries only in-frame clones and drops some. The sample lists around 39,000 clones, roughly 80% occurring once. Sequencing was done on a sample of peripheral blood. The source is a man older than 75 with active or convalescent COVID-19.

The chain recombines TRBV4-2 with TRBJ2-5; 11 bases align to TRBD1. Per the germline V gene, CDR1 is LGHNA and CDR2 is YNFKEQ. The CDR3 covers 15 residues. The V and J ends lost 2 bases and 5 bases, in that order; junction bases with no gene match: 4. The CDR3 loop is CASSQPGQGGETQYF. Written as DNA, the CDR3 is TGTGCCAGCAGCCAACCGGGACAGGGGGGGGAGACCCAGTACTTC.

This CDR3 reads CAASRQGSTGELFF. CDR3 DNA sequence: TGTGCCGCTTCGCGACAGGGGAGCACCGGGGAGCTGTTTTTT. This rearrangement joins TRBV7-2 to TRBJ2-2; 8 positions match TRBD1. The CDR3 covers 14 residues. V lost 11 bases to trimming and J lost 4 bases; unmatched junction nucleotides: 9. Germline V gives CDR1 SGHTA, CDR2 FQGNSA. The full variable domain, its missing parts supplied by reference TRBV7-2 and TRBJ2-2, is GAGVSQSPSNKVTEKGKDVELRCDPISGHTALYWYRQSLGQGLEFLIYFQGNSAPDKSGLPSDRFSAERTGGSVSTLTIQRTQQEDSAVYLCAASRQGSTGELFFGEGSRLTVL.

The V call is TRBV9, the J call TRBJ2-1; D is perhaps TRBD1 (6 bases). The length of the CDR3 is 15 residues. Per germline, CDR1 SGDLS and CDR2 YYNGEE. Trimming pared 1 base from V and 0 bases from J, leaving 8 bases between. CDR3 protein: CASSVQGSSYNEQFF. CDR3 DNA sequence: TGTGCCAGCAGCGTACAGGGGAGCTCCTACAATGAGCAGTTCTTC.

This clone has just a few counts. This chain joins TRBV4-3 and TRBJ1-6; 8 bases are a match to TRBD1. This CDR3 is 17 amino acids long. Germline-derived CDR1 and CDR2 are LGHNA and YSLEER. J lost 7 bases, V lost 1 base, and 9 bases had no gene match. CDR3 DNA: TGCGCCAGCAGCCAAGCCGTCGGACAGGGAAGAAATTCACCCCTCCACTTT. Protein product: CASSQAVGQGRNSPLHF.

The chain couples TRBV3-1 (or the pseudogene TRBV3-2) to TRBJ2-1; D possibly corresponds to TRBD1 (5 bases). The germline V gene encodes CDR1 LGHDT and CDR2 YNNKEL (reference sequence). The CDR3 loop spans 14 amino acids. V shed 3 bases and J shed 5 bases, with 11 bases lying between them. CDR3 sequence reads: CASSHKGLNNEQFF. As DNA, the CDR3 is TGTGCCAGCAGCCATAAGGGGTTGAACAATGAGCAGTTCTTC.

This rearrangement joins TRBV5-1 to TRBJ1-2, with D possibly matching TRBD1 (6 bases). The germline V and J ends were trimmed by 4 bases and 8 bases, with 18 bases remaining between them. CDR1 is SGHRS, CDR2 YFSETQ, per germline. The CDR3 covers 14 residues. In nucleotides, the CDR3 is TGCGCCAGCAGCCAACAGGGCCCCGAGGGCGGCTACACCTTC. Protein sequence: CASSQQGPEGGYTF.

The chain joins TRBV27 to TRBJ2-1, with D possibly being TRBD2 (5 bases). Germline lookup yields CDR1 MNHEY and CDR2 SMNVEV (reference sequence). The CDR3 covers 16 residues. Trimming cost V 2 bases and J 0 bases, with 11 bases left between them. This CDR3 reads CASSLRAVSSYNEQFF. The CDR3 DNA reads as TGTGCCAGCAGTTTAAGAGCGGTAAGCTCCTACAATGAGCAGTTCTTC.

This clone was seen at least ten times. The rearrangement links TRBV11-2 to TRBJ2-7, with D tentatively TRBD2 (6 bases). Trimming removed 5 bases at V and 2 bases at J, with 19 bases between. The germline V gene has CDR1 SGHAT and CDR2 FQNNGV. The CDR3 totals 16 residues. The CDR3 spells CASSPNAGTLTYEQYF. CDR3 bases: TGTGCCAGCAGCCCGAACGCCGGGACTTTGACCTACGAGCAGTACTTC.

The chain uses TRBV18 and TRBJ1-2; 10 positions match TRBD1. This CDR3 is 13 amino acids long. Unmatched junction bases numbered 4, after V lost 3 bases and J lost 9 bases. CDR1 and CDR2 from the germline V gene are KGHSH and LQKENI. DNA for the CDR3: TGTGCCAGCTCACCTGGACAGGGGGATAGCTACACCTTC. Translating it yields CASSPGQGDSYTF. The variable domain in full, with the rest retrieved from reference TRBV18 and TRBJ1-2, is NAGVMQNPRHLVRRRGQEARLRCSPMKGHSHVYWYRQLPEEGLKFMVYLQKENIIDESGMPKERFSAEFPKEGPSILRIQQVVRGDSAAYFCASSPGQGDSYTFGSGTRLTVV.

This chain links TRBV5-5 with TRBJ1-1; D is undetermined. Germline CDR1 is SGHKS and CDR2 is YYEKEE (reference sequence). This CDR3 is built from 14 residues. The ends were cut back, 4 bases at V and 10 bases at J, with 20 bases in the middle. CDR3 nucleotides: TGTGCCAGCAGCGTGGAACTCCATTCTAGTGTAGCTTTCTTT. The encoded protein is CASSVELHSSVAFF.

V gene TRBV20-1 combines with J gene TRBJ2-2; 7 nucleotides line up with TRBD1. V gave up 3 bases and J gave up 3 bases; unmatched junction bases: 4. CDR1 and CDR2 (germline): DFQATT, SNEGSKA (reference sequence). The CDR3 is 14 residues long. This CDR3 reads CSASKGADTGELFF. CDR3 coding DNA: TGCAGTGCTAGTAAGGGGGCGGACACCGGGGAGCTGTTTTTT.

V gene TRBV29-1 combines with J gene TRBJ2-5; 8 bases align to TRBD1. V trimming: 6 bases; J trimming: 4 bases; junction bases outside the gene matches: 7. The CDR3 runs 13 residues. Germline CDR1 is SQVTM and CDR2 is ANQGSEA. CDR3 region: CSVSTGARETQYF. The CDR3 nucleotides are TGCAGCGTCTCGACAGGGGCCAGAGAGACCCAGTACTTC.

The chain joins TRBV5-1 to TRBJ1-4; TRBD1 matches at 7 bases. With V trimmed by 1 base and J by 8 bases, 5 bases remained unmatched. The CDR3 has 14 residues. Germline CDR1 and CDR2: SGHRS and YFSETQ. The CDR3 region has the DNA TGCGCCAGCAGCTTGAGAGGGGGCGAGGAAAAACTGTTTTTT. Protein product: CASSLRGGEEKLFF.

The V call is TRBV25-1, the J call TRBJ2-5; 9 bases map to TRBD2. The germline V gene has CDR1 MGHDK and CDR2 SYGVNS. The CDR3 sequence is 15 residues long. The ends lost 2 bases at V and 2 bases at J; junction bases unmatched: 3. The CDR3 protein is CASSELSGGQETQYF. CDR3 DNA: TGTGCCAGCAGTGAACTTAGCGGGGGACAAGAGACCCAGTACTTC.

The genes are TRBV18 and TRBJ1-3; TRBD1 aligns across 7 bases. Germline V gives CDR1 KGHSH, CDR2 LQKENI. The V gene end was trimmed by 1 base and the J gene end by 2 bases; junction bases not matched to a gene: 5. CDR3 size: 16 residues. The CDR3 protein is CASSPRQGYTGNTIYF. The CDR3 bases are TGTGCCAGCTCACCACGACAGGGATATACTGGAAACACCATATATTTT.

This chain uses TRBV6-5 with TRBJ1-2, with D possibly being TRBD1 (5 bases). Trimming removed 10 bases at V and 5 bases at J, with 14 bases between. The germline CDR1 and CDR2 sequences are MNHEY and SVGAGI. The CDR3 spans 12 residues. CDR3 DNA: TGTGCCACCAGACAGCATCAGTATGGCTACACCTTC. It encodes CATRQHQYGYTF.

This chain connects TRBV6-2 or TRBV6-3 to TRBJ1-6, with TRBD1 matching over 8 bases. Trimming cost V 4 bases and J 9 bases; bases outside gene matches: 5. Germline values: CDR1 MNHEY, CDR2 SVGEGT. The CDR3 runs to 14 residues. The CDR3 here is CASSLQGGISPLHF. CDR3 coding DNA: TGTGCCAGCAGTTTACAGGGGGGGATTTCACCCCTCCACTTT.